Each of the 19 T cell receptor beta chains below was sequenced from the same sample in a study of T cells in pancreatic ductal adenocarcinoma. Sequencing used immunoSEQ multiplex PCR; TCRdb keeps in-frame clones, though not all of them. Altogether some 4,500 clones are present, about 71% being singletons, with the ten largest covering around 14%. Surgery without prior neoadjuvant therapy was the treatment of the selected pancreatic ductal adenocarcinoma patients. Sample: pancreatic tumor tissue. Receptors originate from a human donor with pancreatic ductal adenocarcinoma.

The chain has TRBV6-1 and TRBJ2-1, with unresolved D. Germline-derived CDR1 and CDR2 are MNHNS and SASEGT. This CDR3 has 11 amino acids. The V end lost 10 bases, the J end lost 9 bases, and 13 bases lay between the germline ends. CDR3 in DNA: TGTGCCACCACTCGGAACGTTGAGCAGTTCTTC. This translates into CATTRNVEQFF.

J is TRBJ2-2 and V is TRBV27, with a possible D match to TRBD2 (7 bases). The germline V gene has CDR1 MNHEY and CDR2 SMNVEV (reference sequence). This CDR3 has 14 residues. The ends were cut back, 3 bases at V and 7 bases at J, with 12 bases in the middle. CDR3 region: CASSFGGLGGELFF. The DNA for the CDR3 is TGTGCCAGCAGTTTCGGGGGGCTGGGCGGGGAGCTGTTTTTT.

The rearrangement links TRBV19 to TRBJ2-6; D perhaps matches TRBD2 (5 bases). CDR3 length equals 17 residues. With 5 bases removed from V and 0 bases from J, the gap between germline ends came to 14 bases. Germline CDR1 LNHDA, CDR2 SQIVND (reference sequence). CDR3 in DNA: TGTGCCAGTAGTCACGGGTCAGAGGGCTCTGGGGCCAACGTCCTGACTTTC. Its translation: CASSHGSEGSGANVLTF.

This chain joins TRBV7-9 and TRBJ2-7; TRBD2 might be the D (6 bases). The length of the CDR3 is 13 residues. Per germline, CDR1 SEHNR and CDR2 FQNEAQ (reference sequence). Between the trimmed V and J ends, which lost 0 bases and 4 bases, there was a span of 7 bases. As DNA, the CDR3 is TGTGCCAGCAGCTTAGCGGGGGGTTACGAGCAGTACTTC. Translating it yields CASSLAGGYEQYF.

The J gene is TRBJ1-1, the V gene TRBV18; TRBD1 aligns across 7 bases. The CDR3 is made up of 16 amino acids. After removal of 2 bases from V and 2 bases from J, the junction contained 8 bases not matched to a gene. Germline V lookup: CDR1 KGHSH, CDR2 LQKENI. CDR3 DNA: TGTGCCAGCTCACCAGGAACAGGGGCCGCAAACACTGAAGCTTTCTTT. This translates into CASSPGTGAANTEAFF.

In this sample, this clone turned up a few times. CDR3 in DNA: TGTGCCCGCGGCCCCCTCCACTTT. Its protein product is CARGPLHF. The chain combines TRBV6-4 with TRBJ1-6, with D unresolved. This CDR3 is built from 8 residues. Germline CDR1 and CDR2: MRHNA and SNTAGT. V shed 11 bases and J shed 13 bases, with 6 bases lying between them.

The rearrangement links TRBV30 to TRBJ2-6; D unresolved. V lost 1 base and J 0 bases, leaving 19 bases between the germline ends. The germline gives CDR1 GTSNPN, CDR2 SVGIG (reference sequence). The length of the CDR3 is 19 residues. The DNA of the CDR3 is TGTGCCTGGAGTGGTAATCATGGACCAGTTAGCTCTGGGGCCAACGTCCTGACTTTC. Protein sequence: CAWSGNHGPVSSGANVLTF.

The chain combines TRBV5-1 with TRBJ2-5; 11 positions agree with TRBD2. V shed 0 bases, J shed 4 bases, and the junction held 5 bases outside the gene matches. The CDR3 is 16 amino acids. Germline-derived CDR1 and CDR2 are SGHRS and YFSETQ. The DNA of the CDR3 is TGCGCCAGCAGCTTGGAGACTAGCGGGGTGGGAGAGACCCAGTACTTC. Translation: CASSLETSGVGETQYF.

This clone has more than one count but fewer than ten. J is TRBJ2-1 and V is TRBV11-2; 10 nucleotides agree with TRBD2. This CDR3 spans 15 amino acids. V lost 4 bases to trimming and J lost 3 bases; unmatched junction nucleotides: 3. In germline, CDR1 is SGHAT, CDR2 FQNNGV. DNA for the CDR3: TGTGCCAGCAGCTCGAGGACTAGCGGCTACAATGAGCAGTTCTTC. Amino acid sequence: CASSSRTSGYNEQFF.

The chain employs TRBV5-1 and TRBJ2-1; D remains ambiguous. Germline V CDR1 and CDR2: SGHRS, YFSETQ. The CDR3 is 15 residues long. Trimming removed 3 bases at V and 0 bases at J, with 10 bases between. The CDR3 here is CASSSDGFSYNEQFF. The CDR3 DNA reads as TGCGCCAGCAGCTCGGATGGATTCTCCTACAATGAGCAGTTCTTC.

This chain connects TRBV30 to TRBJ1-4; 7 nucleotides align to TRBD1. V shed 7 bases and J 2 bases; nucleotides not matched to a gene: 1. The germline gives CDR1 GTSNPN, CDR2 SVGIG (reference sequence). This CDR3 spans 12 amino acids. The CDR3, as DNA: TGTGCCTTGGGACAGACTAATGAAAAACTGTTTTTT. Encoded protein: CALGQTNEKLFF.

The J gene is TRBJ1-1, the V gene TRBV6-6, with TRBD1 identical over 9 bases. Trimming took 6 bases from V and 3 from J; bases not matched to a gene: 2. This CDR3 region has 13 residues. Germline V lookup: CDR1 MNHNY, CDR2 SVGAGI (reference sequence). Here the CDR3 reads CASRGQGYTEAFF. The CDR3 DNA is TGTGCCAGCAGGGGACAGGGCTACACTGAAGCTTTCTTT.

This chain connects TRBV9 to TRBJ2-2; 11 bases agree with TRBD1. Losses at the gene ends were 0 bases for V and 3 bases for J; bases not matched to a gene: 4. Germline V CDR1 and CDR2: SGDLS, YYNGEE. This CDR3 has 17 residues. The CDR3 region is CASSVARDRGDTGELFF. CDR3 sequence (DNA): TGTGCCAGCAGCGTAGCTAGGGACAGGGGGGACACCGGGGAGCTGTTTTTT.

The rearrangement links TRBV4-2 to TRBJ2-6; the D gene is possibly TRBD2 (7 bases). The V end lost 1 base, the J end lost 0 bases, and 10 bases lay between the germline ends. CDR1 and CDR2 from the germline V gene are LGHNA and YNFKEQ. The CDR3 has 17 amino acids. CDR3 DNA sequence: TGTGCCAGCAGCCAAGTAGGGGGGGCCTCTGGGGCCAACGTCCTGACTTTC. Its translation is CASSQVGGASGANVLTF.

The CDR3 here is CATSGQGTSNYGYTF. CDR3 nucleotides: TGTGCCACCAGCGGACAGGGGACCTCTAACTATGGCTACACCTTC. The genes are TRBV15 and TRBJ1-2; 9 positions agree with TRBD1. Germline lookup yields CDR1 LNHNV and CDR2 YYDKDF (reference sequence). V lost 5 bases and J lost 0; bases outside the gene matches: 4. The CDR3 covers 15 residues.

The rearrangement joins TRBV6-1 to TRBJ1-3, with D unclear. The germline V gene encodes CDR1 MNHNS and CDR2 SASEGT. CDR3 length: 14 amino acids. Trimming cost V 6 bases and J 0 bases, with 9 bases left between them. The DNA for the CDR3 is TGTGCCAGCAGGGACCCGGGCTCTGGAAACACCATATATTTT. Encoded protein: CASRDPGSGNTIYF.

The CDR3 reads CASSANQRNTEAFF. For the CDR3, the DNA is TGTGCCAGCAGCGCAAACCAAAGGAACACTGAAGCTTTCTTT. The V and J genes are TRBV7-8 and TRBJ1-1, with unresolved D. This CDR3 comprises 14 residues. Germline V gene sequence: CDR1 SGHVS, CDR2 FQNEAQ. Trimming shortened V by 5 bases and J by 1 base, and 11 bases separated the two germline ends.

This clone was observed a handful of times. The genes are TRBV5-4 and TRBJ2-7; TRBD2 might be the D (6 bases). V lost 2 bases and J lost 2, with 11 bases in between. The germline CDR1 and CDR2 sequences are SGHNT and YYREEE (reference sequence). The CDR3 has 14 amino acids. The CDR3: CASSLGDLPYEQYF. The CDR3 nucleotides are TGTGCCAGCAGCTTAGGGGACTTACCCTACGAGCAGTACTTC.

The chain joins TRBV6-6 to TRBJ2-3; TRBD2 matches 12 bases. The CDR3 is 15 residues long. Germline lookup yields CDR1 MNHNY and CDR2 SVGAGI (reference sequence). Trimming took 6 bases from V and 2 from J; bases not matched to a gene: 3. This chain's CDR3 is CASRPSGRATDTQYF. The CDR3 DNA reads as TGTGCCAGCAGACCTAGCGGGAGGGCCACAGATACGCAGTATTTT.